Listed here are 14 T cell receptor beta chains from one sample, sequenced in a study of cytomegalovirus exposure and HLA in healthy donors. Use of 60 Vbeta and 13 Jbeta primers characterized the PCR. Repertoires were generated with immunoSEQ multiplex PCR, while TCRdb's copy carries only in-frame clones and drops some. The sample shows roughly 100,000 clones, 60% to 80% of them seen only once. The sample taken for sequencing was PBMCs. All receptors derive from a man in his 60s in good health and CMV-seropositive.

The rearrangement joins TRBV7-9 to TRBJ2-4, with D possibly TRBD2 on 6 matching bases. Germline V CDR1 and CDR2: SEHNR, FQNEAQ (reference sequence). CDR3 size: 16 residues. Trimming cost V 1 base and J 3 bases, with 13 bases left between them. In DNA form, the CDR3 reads TGTGCCAGCAGCTTAGTTGCGGGGACGGACAAAAACATTCAGTACTTC. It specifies CASSLVAGTDKNIQYF.

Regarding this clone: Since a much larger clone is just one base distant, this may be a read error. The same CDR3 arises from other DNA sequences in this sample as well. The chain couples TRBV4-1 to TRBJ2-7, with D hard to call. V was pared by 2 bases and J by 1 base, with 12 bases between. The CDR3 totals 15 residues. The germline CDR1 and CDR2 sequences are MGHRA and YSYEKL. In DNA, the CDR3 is TGCGCCAGCAGCCAATCTCAAGGCAGGTCCTACGAGCAGTACTTC. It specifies CASSQSQGRSYEQYF.

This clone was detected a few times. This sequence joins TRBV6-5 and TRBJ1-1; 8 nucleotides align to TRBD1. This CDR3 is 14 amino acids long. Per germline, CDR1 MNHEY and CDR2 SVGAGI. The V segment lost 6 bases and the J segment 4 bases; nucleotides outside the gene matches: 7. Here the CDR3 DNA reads TGTGCCAGCAGCTCCTCTACAGGGGGCACTGAAGCTTTCTTT. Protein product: CASSSSTGGTEAFF.

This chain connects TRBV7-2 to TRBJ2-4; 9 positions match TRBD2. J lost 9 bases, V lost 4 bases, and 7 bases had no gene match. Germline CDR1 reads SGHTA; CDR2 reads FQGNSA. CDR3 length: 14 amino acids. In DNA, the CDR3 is TGTGCCAGCAGCTGGGGGCGGGGGGGCGGCATTCAGTACTTC. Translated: CASSWGRGGGIQYF.

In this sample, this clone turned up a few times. This CDR3 is CASSSQMNTEAFF. In nucleotides, the CDR3 is TGTGCCAGCAGCTCACAGATGAACACTGAAGCTTTCTTT. The V call is TRBV11-2, the J call TRBJ1-1, with D uncertain. The CDR3 has 13 residues. CDR1 and CDR2 from the germline V gene are SGHAT and FQNNGV. The V gene lost 4 bases and the J gene lost 0 bases, with 6 bases spanning the gap.

The CDR3 DNA reads TGTGCTAGTGGCAATCGGGAGACCTACGAGCAGTACTTC. Translation: CASGNRETYEQYF. The chain employs TRBV12-5 and TRBJ2-7, with D possibly matching TRBD2 (6 bases). The V and J ends lost 6 bases and 2 bases respectively, with 11 bases between them. Germline loops: CDR1 LGHNT, CDR2 FRNRAP. There are 13 residues in the CDR3.

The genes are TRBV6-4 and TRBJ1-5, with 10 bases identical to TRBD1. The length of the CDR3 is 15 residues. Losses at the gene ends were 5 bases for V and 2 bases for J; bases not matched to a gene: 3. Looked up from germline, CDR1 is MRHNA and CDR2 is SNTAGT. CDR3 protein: CASSSGTGGNQPQHF. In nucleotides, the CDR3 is TGTGCCAGCAGTTCCGGGACAGGGGGCAATCAGCCCCAGCATTTT.

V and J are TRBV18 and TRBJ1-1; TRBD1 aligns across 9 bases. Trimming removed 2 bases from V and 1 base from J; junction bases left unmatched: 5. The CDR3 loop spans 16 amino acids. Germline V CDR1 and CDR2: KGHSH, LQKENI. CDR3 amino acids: CASSPGTGQSNTEAFF. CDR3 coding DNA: TGTGCCAGCTCACCAGGGACAGGGCAGTCGAACACTGAAGCTTTCTTT.

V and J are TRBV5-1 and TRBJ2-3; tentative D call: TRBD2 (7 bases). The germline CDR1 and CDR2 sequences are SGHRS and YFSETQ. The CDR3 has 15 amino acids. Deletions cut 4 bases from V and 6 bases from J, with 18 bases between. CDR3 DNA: TGCGCCAGCAGCGTGGAGGGGGGGGGCCCGGATACGCAGTATTTT. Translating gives CASSVEGGGPDTQYF.

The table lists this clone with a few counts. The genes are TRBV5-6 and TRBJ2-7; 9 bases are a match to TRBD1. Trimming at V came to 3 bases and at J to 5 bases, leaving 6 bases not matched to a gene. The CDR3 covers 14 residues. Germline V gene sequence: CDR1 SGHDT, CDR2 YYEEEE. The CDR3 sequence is CASSSGQGRDEQYF. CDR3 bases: TGTGCCAGCAGCTCAGGACAGGGGAGGGACGAGCAGTACTTC.

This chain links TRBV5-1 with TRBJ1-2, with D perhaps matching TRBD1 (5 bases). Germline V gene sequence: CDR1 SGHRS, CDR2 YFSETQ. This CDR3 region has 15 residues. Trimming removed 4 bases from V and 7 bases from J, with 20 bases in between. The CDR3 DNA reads TGCGCCAGCAGCAAAGGCCAGGGTCCGGAGAGTGGCTACACCTTC. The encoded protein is CASSKGQGPESGYTF. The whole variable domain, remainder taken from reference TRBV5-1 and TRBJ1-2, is KAGVTQTPRYLIKTRGQQVTLSCSPISGHRSVSWYQQTPGQGLQFLFEYFSETQRNKGNFPGRFSGRQFSNSRSEMNVSTLELGDSALYLCASSKGQGPESGYTFGSGTRLTVV.

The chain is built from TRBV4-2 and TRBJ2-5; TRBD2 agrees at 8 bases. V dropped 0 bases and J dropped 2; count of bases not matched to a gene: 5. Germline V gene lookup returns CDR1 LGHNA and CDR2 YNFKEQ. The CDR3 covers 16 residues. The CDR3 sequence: CASSQEWTSPQETQYF. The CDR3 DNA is TGTGCCAGCAGCCAAGAGTGGACTAGCCCGCAAGAGACCCAGTACTTC.

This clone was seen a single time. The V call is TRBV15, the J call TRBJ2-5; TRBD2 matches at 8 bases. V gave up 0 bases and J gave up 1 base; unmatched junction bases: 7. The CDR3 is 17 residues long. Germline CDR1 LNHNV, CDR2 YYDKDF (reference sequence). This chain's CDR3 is CATSRDWGAGGQETQYF. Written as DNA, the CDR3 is TGTGCCACCAGCAGAGATTGGGGGGCGGGGGGCCAAGAGACCCAGTACTTC.

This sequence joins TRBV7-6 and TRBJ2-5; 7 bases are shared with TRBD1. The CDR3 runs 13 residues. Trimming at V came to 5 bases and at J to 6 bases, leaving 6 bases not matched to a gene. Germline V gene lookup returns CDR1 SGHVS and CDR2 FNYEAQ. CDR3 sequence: CASSLGTEKTQYF. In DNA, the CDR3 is TGTGCCAGCAGCCTCGGGACAGAAAAGACCCAGTACTTC.